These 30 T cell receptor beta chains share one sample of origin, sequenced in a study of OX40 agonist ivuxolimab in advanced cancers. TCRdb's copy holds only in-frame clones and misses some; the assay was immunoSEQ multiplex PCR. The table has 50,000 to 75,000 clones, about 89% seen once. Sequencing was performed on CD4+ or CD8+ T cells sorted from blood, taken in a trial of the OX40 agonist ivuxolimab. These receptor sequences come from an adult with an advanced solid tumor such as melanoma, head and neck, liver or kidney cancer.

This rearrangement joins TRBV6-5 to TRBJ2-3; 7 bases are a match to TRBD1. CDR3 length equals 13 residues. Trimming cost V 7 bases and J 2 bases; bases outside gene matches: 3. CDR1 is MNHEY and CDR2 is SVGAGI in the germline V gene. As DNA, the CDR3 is TGTGCCAGCACGACAGGGTACACAGATACGCAGTATTTT. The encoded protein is CASTTGYTDTQYF.

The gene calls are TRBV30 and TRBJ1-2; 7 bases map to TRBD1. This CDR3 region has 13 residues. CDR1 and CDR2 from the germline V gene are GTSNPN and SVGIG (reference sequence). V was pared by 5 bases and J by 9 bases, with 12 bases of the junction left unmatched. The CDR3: CAWGPGTRGRYTF. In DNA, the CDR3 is TGTGCCTGGGGTCCAGGGACAAGGGGGCGCTACACCTTC.

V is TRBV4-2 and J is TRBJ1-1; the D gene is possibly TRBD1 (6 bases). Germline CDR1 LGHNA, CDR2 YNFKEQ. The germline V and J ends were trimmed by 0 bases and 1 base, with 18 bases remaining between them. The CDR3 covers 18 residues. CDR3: CASSQDLGPLTGNTEAFF. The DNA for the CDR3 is TGTGCCAGCAGCCAAGACTTGGGGCCGTTGACAGGGAACACTGAAGCTTTCTTT.

The DNA for the CDR3 is TGTGCCAGCAGCTTGTCGAGCGGAGGAACCTACGAGCAGTACTTC. It encodes CASSLSSGGTYEQYF. This chain connects TRBV5-7 to TRBJ2-7, with D maybe TRBD2 (5 bases). TRBV5-7 is identified as an open reading frame with a role that is uncertain. This CDR3 contains 15 residues. V was pared by 1 base and J by 2 bases, with 13 bases between.

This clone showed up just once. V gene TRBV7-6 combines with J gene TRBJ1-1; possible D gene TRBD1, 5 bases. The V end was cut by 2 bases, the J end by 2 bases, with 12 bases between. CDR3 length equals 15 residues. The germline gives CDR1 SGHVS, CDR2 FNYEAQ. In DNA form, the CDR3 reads TGTGCCAGCAGCTTACAGGGATCTCGTAACACTGAAGCTTTCTTT. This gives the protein CASSLQGSRNTEAFF. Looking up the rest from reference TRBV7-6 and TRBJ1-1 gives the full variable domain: GAGVSQSPRYKVTKRGQDVALRCDPISGHVSLYWYRQALGQGPEFLTYFNYEAQQDKSGLPNDRFSAERPEGSISTLTIQRTEQRDSAMYRCASSLQGSRNTEAFFGQGTRLTVV.

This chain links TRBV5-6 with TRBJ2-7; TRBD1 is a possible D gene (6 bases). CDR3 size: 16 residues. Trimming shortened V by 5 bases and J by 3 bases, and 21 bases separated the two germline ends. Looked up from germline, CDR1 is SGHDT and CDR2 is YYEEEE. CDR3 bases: TGTGCCAGCAGACTATCCCTCGGGACACACGACTACGAGCAGTACTTC. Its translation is CASRLSLGTHDYEQYF. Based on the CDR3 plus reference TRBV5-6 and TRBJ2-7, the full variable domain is DAGVTQSPTHLIKTRGQQVTLRCSPKSGHDTVSWYQQALGQGPQFIFQYYEEEERQRGNFPDRFSGHQFPNYSSELNVNALLLGDSALYLCASRLSLGTHDYEQYFGPGTRLTVT.

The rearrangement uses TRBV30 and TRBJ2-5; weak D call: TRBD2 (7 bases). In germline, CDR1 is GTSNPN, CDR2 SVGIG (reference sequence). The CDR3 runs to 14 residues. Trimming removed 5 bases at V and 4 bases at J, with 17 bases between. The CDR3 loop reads CAWAKGGGGETQYF. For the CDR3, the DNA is TGTGCCTGGGCAAAGGGGGGAGGGGGAGAGACCCAGTACTTC.

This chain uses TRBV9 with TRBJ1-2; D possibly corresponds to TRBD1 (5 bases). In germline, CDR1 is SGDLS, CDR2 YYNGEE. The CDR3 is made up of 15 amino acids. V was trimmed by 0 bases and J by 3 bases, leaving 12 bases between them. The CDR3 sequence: CASSVGLGGDYGYTF. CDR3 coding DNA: TGTGCCAGCAGCGTAGGGCTCGGAGGGGACTATGGCTACACCTTC.

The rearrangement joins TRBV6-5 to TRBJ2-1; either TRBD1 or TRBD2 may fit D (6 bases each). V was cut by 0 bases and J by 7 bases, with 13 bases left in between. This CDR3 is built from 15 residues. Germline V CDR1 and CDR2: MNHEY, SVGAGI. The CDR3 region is CASSYSPQGGNEQFF. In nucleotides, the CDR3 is TGTGCCAGCAGTTACTCGCCACAGGGAGGTAATGAGCAGTTCTTC.

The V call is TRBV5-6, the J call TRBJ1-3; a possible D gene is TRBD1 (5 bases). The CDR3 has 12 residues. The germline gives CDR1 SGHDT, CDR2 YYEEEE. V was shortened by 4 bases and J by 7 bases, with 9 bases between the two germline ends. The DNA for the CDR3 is TGTGCCAGCAGCGGGACGAGGAACACCATATATTTT. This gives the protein CASSGTRNTIYF.

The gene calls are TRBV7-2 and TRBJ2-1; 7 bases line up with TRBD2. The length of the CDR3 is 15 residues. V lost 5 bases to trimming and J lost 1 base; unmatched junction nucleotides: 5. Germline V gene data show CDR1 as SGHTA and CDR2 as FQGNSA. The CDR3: CASSRTRESYNEQFF. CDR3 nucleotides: TGTGCCAGCAGCCGGACGCGGGAGTCCTACAATGAGCAGTTCTTC.

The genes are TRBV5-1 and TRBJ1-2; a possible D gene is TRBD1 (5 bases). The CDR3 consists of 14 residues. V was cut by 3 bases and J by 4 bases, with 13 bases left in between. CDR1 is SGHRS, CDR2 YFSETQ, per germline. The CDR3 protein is CASSSDRPFYGYTF. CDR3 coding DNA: TGCGCCAGCAGCTCTGACAGACCCTTCTATGGCTACACCTTC.

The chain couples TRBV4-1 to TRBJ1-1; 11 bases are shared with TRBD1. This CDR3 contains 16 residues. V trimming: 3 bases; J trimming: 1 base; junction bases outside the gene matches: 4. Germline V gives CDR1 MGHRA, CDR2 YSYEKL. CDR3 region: CASSQGTGGWNTEAFF. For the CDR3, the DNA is TGCGCCAGCAGCCAGGGGACAGGGGGATGGAACACTGAAGCTTTCTTT.

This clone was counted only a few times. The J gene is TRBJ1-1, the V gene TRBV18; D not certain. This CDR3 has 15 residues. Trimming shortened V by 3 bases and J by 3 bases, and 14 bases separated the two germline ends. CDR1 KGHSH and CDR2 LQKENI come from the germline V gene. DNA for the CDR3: TGTGCCAGCTCACCTATGGGCCGGGTTGACACTGAAGCTTTCTTT. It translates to CASSPMGRVDTEAFF.

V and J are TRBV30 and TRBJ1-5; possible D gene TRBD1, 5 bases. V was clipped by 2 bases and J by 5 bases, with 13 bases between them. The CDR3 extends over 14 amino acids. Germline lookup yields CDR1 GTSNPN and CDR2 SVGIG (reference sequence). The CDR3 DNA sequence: TGTGCCTGGAGTCCCCCGGGGGTCGATCAGCCCCAGCATTTT. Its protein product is CAWSPPGVDQPQHF.

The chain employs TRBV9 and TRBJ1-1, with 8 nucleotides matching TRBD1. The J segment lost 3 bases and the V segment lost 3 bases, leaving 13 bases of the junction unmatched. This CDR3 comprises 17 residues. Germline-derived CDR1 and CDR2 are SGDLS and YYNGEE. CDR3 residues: CASSAHPIQGVDTEAFF. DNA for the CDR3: TGTGCCAGCAGCGCACATCCGATACAGGGGGTAGACACTGAAGCTTTCTTT.

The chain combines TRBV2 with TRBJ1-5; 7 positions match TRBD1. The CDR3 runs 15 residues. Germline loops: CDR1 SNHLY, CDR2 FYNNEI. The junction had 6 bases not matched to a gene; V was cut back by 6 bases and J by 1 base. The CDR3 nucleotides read TGTGCCAGCAGGGAACAGGGGACGAGCAATCAGCCCCAGCATTTT. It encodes CASREQGTSNQPQHF.

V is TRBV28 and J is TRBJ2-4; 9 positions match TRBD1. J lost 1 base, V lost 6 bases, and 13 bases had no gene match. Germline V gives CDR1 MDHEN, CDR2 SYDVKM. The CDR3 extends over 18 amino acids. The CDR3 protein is CASSIGQGRGFAKNIQYF. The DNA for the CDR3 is TGTGCCAGCAGCATCGGACAGGGGAGGGGGTTTGCCAAAAACATTCAGTACTTC.

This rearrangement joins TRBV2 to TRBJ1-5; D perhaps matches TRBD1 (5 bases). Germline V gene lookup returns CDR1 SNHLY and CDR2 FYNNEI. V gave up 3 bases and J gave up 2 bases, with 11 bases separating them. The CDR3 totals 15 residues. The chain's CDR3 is CASSDLGVRNQPQHF. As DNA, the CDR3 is TGTGCCAGCAGTGACCTAGGGGTCCGCAATCAGCCCCAGCATTTT.

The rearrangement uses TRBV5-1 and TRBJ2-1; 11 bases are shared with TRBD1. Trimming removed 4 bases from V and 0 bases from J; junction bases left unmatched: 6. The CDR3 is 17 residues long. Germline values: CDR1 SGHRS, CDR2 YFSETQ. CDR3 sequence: CASSRDRGFSSYNEQFF. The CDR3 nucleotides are TGCGCCAGCAGCCGGGACAGGGGGTTCAGCTCCTACAATGAGCAGTTCTTC.

The CDR3 nucleotides read TGTGCCAGCAGCAAATTAGCGGGTCCCCCCTCGGGGGACATTCAGTACTTC. Protein sequence: CASSKLAGPPSGDIQYF. The rearrangement joins TRBV7-9 to TRBJ2-4, with 7 bases that match TRBD2. This CDR3 comprises 17 residues. Unmatched junction bases numbered 18, after V lost 5 bases and J lost 8 bases. Germline CDR1 reads SEHNR; CDR2 reads FQNEAQ (reference sequence).

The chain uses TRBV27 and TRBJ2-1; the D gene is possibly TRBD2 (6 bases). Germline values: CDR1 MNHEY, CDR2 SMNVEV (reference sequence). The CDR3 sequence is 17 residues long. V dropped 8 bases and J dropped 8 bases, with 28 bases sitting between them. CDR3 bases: TGTGCCAGCGGTTCGATTTTGACTAGAGTCGTGGGTGATGAGCAGTTCTTC. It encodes CASGSILTRVVGDEQFF.

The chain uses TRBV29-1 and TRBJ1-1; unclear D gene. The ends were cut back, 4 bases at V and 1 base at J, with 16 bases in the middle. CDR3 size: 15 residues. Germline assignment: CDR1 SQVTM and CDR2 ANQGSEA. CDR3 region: CSVARSPQPNTEAFF. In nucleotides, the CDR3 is TGCAGCGTTGCCCGTTCCCCACAGCCGAACACTGAAGCTTTCTTT. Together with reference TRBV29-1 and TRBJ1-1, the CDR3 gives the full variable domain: SAVISQKPSRDICQRGTSLTIQCQVDSQVTMMFWYRQQPGQSLTLIATANQGSEATYESGFVIDKFPISRPNLTFSTLTVSNMSPEDSSIYLCSVARSPQPNTEAFFGQGTRLTVV.

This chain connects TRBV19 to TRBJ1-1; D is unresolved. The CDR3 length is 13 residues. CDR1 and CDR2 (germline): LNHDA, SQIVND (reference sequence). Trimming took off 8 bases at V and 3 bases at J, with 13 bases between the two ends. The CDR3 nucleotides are TGTGCCAGTCAAACAGAAGTCGACACTGAAGCTTTCTTT. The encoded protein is CASQTEVDTEAFF.

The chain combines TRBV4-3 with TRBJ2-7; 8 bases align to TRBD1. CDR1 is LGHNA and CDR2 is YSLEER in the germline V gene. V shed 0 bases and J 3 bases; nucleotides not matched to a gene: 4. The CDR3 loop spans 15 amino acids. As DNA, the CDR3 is TGCGCCAGCAGCCAAGAGGACAGGGCCCTCTACGAGCAGTACTTC. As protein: CASSQEDRALYEQYF.

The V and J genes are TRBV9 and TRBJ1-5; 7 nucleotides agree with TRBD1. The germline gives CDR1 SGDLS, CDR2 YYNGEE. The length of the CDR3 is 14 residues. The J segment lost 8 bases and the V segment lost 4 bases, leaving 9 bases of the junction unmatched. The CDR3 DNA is TGTGCCAGCAGCCCCGGGCAGGGGGAAGAGCCCCAGCATTTT. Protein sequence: CASSPGQGEEPQHF.

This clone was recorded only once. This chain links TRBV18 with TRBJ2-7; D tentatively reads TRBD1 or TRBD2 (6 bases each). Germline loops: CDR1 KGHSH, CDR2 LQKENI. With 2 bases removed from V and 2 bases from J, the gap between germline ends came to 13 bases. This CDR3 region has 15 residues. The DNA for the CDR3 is TGTGCCAGCTCACCATCGGAGGGGGGACCCTACGAGCAGTACTTC. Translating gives CASSPSEGGPYEQYF.

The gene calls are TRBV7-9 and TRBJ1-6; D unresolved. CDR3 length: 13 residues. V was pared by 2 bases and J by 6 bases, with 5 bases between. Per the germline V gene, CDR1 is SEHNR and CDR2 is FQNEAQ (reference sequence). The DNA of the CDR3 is TGTGCCAGCAGCTTATATTCTAATTCACCCCTCCACTTT. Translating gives CASSLYSNSPLHF.

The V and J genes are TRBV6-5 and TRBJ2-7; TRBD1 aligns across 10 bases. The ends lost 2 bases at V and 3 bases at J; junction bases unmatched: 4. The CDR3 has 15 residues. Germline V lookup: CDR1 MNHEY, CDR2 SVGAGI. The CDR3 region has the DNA TGTGCCAGCAGTTACCGGGACAGGGGATTCTACGAGCAGTACTTC. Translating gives CASSYRDRGFYEQYF.

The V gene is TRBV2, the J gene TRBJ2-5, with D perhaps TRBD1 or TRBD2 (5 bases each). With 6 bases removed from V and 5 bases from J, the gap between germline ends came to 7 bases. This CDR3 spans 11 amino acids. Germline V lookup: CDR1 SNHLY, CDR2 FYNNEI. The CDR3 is CASRGEETQYF. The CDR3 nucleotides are TGTGCCAGCAGGGGGGAGGAGACCCAGTACTTC.